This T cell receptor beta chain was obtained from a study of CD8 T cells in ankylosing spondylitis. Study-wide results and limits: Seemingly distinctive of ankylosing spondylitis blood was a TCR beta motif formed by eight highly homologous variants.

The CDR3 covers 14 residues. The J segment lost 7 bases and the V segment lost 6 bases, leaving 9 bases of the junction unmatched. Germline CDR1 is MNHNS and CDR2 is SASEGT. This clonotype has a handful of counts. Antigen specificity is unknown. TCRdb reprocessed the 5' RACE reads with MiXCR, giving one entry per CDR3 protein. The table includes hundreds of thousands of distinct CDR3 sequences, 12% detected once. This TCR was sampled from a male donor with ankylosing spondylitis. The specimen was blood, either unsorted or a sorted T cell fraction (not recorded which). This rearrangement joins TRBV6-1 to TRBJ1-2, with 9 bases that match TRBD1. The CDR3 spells CASSSGTGIRGYTF. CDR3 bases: TGTGCCAGCAGCTCCGGGACAGGGATCCGTGGCTACACCTTC.